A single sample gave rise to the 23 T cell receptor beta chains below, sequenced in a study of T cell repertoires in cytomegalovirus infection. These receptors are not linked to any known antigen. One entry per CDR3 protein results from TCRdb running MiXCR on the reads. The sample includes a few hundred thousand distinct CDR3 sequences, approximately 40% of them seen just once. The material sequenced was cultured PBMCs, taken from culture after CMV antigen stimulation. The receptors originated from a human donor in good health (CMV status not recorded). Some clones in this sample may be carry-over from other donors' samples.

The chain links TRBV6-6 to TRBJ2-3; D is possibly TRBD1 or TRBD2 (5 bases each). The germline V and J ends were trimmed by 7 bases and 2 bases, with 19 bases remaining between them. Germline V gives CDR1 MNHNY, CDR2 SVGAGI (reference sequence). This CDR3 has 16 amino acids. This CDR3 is CASTLRDPQFTDTQYF. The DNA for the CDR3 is TGTGCCAGCACTCTCCGGGACCCTCAATTCACAGATACGCAGTATTTT.

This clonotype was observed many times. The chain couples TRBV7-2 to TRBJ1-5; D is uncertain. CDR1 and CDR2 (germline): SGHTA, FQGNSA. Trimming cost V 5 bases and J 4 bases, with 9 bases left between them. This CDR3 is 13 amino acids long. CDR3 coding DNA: TGTGCCAGCAGCCAATCCTTAAATCAGCCCCAGCATTTT. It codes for CASSQSLNQPQHF.

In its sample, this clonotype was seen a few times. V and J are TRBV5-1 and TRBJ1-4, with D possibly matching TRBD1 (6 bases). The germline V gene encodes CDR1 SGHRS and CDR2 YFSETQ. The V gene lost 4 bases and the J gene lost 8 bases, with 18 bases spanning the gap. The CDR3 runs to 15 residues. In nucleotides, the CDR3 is TGCGCCAGCAGCCGTGATCAGGGGTCCGGGGAAAAACTGTTTTTT. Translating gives CASSRDQGSGEKLFF. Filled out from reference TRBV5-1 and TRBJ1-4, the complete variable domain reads KAGVTQTPRYLIKTRGQQVTLSCSPISGHRSVSWYQQTPGQGLQFLFEYFSETQRNKGNFPGRFSGRQFSNSRSEMNVSTLELGDSALYLCASSRDQGSGEKLFFGSGTQLSVL.

In DNA form, the CDR3 reads TGTGCCAGCTCTTCTTCTTTCCCCTTCTACGAGCAGTACTTC. Its protein is CASSSSFPFYEQYF. The V and J genes are TRBV6-5 and TRBJ2-7; no firm D call. Per the germline V gene, CDR1 is MNHEY and CDR2 is SVGAGI. V was cut by 8 bases and J by 3 bases, with 17 bases left in between. CDR3 length: 14 residues.

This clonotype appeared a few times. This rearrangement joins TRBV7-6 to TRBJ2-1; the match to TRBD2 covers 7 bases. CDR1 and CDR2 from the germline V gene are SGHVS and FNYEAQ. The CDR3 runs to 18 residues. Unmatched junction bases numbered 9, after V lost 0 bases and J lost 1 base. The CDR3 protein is CASSLARWEGWSYNEQFF. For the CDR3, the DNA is TGTGCCAGCAGCTTAGCGCGGTGGGAGGGATGGTCCTACAATGAGCAGTTCTTC.

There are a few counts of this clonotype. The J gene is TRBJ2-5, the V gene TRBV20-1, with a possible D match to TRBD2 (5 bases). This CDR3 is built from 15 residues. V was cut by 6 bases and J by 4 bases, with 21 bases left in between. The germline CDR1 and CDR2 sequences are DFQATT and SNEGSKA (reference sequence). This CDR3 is CSAKRVDPWRETQYF. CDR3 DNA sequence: TGCAGTGCGAAGAGGGTGGACCCATGGCGAGAGACCCAGTACTTC.

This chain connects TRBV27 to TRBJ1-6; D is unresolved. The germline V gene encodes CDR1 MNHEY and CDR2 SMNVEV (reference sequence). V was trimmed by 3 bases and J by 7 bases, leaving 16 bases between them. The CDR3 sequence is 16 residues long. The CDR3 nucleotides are TGTGCCAGCAGTTTCCTCACTCGCTTCGGAAATTCACCCCTCCACTTT. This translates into CASSFLTRFGNSPLHF.

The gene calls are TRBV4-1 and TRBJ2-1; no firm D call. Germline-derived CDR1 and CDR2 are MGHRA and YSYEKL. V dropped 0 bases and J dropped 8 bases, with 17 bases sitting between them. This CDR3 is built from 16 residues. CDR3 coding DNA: TGCGCCAGCAGCCAAGAACACCGCGTGAGGTACGATGAGCAGTTCTTC. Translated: CASSQEHRVRYDEQFF.

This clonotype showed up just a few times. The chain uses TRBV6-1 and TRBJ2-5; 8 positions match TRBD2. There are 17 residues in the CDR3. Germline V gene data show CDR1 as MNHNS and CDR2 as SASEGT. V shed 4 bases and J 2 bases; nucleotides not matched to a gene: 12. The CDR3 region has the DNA TGTGCCAGCAGTGTCAGGGTTAGCGGGATCGGGCAAGAGACCCAGTACTTC. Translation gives CASSVRVSGIGQETQYF.

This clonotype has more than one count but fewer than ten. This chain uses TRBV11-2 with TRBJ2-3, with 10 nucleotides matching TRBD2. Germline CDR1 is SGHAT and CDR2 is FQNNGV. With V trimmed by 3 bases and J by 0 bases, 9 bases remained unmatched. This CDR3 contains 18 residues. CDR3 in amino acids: CASSFGLAVITSTDTQYF. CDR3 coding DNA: TGTGCCAGCAGCTTCGGACTAGCGGTGATTACTAGCACAGATACGCAGTATTTT.

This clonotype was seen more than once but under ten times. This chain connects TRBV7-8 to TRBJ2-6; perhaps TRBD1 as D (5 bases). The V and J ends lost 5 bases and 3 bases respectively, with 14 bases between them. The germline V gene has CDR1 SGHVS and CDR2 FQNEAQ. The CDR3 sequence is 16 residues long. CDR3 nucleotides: TGTGCCAGCAGCAAACGGCAGGGCTTTGGGGCCAACGTCCTGACTTTC. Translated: CASSKRQGFGANVLTF.

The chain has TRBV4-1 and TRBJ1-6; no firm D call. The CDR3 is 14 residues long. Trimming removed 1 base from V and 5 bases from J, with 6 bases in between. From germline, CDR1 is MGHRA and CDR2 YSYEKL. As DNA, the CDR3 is TGCGCCAGCAGCCAAGCGGGAAATAATTCACCCCTCCACTTT. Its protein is CASSQAGNNSPLHF.

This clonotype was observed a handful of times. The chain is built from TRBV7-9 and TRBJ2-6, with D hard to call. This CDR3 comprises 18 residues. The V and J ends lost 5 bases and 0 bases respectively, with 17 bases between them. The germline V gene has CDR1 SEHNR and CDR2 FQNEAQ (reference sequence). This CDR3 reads CASSPGVGGDSGANVLTF. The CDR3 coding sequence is TGTGCCAGCAGCCCTGGTGTCGGTGGGGACTCTGGGGCCAACGTCCTGACTTTC.

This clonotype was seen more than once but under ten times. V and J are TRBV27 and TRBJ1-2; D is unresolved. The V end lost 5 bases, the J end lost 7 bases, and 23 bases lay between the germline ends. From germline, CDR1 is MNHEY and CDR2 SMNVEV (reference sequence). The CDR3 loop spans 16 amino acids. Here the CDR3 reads CASSPRVDFRSAGYTF. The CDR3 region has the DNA TGTGCCAGCAGTCCGAGGGTGGATTTTCGATCTGCTGGCTACACCTTC.

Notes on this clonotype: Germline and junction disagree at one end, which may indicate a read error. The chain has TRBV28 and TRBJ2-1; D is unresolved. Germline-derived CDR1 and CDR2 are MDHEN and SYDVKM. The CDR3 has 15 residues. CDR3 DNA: TGTGCCAGCCCCAAAAGTGGATTCCCCAACAATGAGCGGTTCTTC. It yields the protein CASPKSGFPNNERFF.

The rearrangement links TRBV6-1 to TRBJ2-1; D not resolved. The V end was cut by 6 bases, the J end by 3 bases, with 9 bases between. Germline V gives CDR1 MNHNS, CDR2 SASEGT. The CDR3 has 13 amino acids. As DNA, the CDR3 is TGTGCCAGCAGATCGACAAGCTACAATGAGCAGTTCTTC. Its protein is CASRSTSYNEQFF.

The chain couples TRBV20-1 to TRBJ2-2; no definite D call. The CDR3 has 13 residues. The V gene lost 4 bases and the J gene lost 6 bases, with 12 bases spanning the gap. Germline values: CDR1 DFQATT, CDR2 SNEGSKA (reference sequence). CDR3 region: CSATGAGAGELFF. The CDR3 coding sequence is TGCAGTGCTACCGGAGCTGGGGCCGGGGAGCTGTTTTTT.

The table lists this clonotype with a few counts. In DNA, the CDR3 is TGTGCCAGCAGCTTAGGGGCCGACAGGGTAGTCTACGAGCAGTACTTC. This encodes CASSLGADRVVYEQYF. The rearrangement uses TRBV7-2 and TRBJ2-7; 7 positions agree with TRBD1. The CDR3 is 16 amino acids. CDR1 SGHTA and CDR2 FQGNSA come from the germline V gene. Unmatched junction bases numbered 9, after V lost 1 base and J lost 3 bases.

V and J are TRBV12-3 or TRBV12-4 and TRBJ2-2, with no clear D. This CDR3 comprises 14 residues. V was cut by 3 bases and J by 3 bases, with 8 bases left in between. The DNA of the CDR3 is TGTGCCAGCAGTTTGGGGTATTACACCGGGGAGCTGTTTTTT. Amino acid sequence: CASSLGYYTGELFF.

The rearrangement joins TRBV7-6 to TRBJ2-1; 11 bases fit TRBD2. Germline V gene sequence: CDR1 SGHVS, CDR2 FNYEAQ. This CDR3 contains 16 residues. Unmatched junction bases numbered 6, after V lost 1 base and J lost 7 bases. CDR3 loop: CASSLELAGGGNEQFF. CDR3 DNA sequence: TGTGCCAGCAGCTTAGAGCTAGCGGGAGGTGGAAATGAGCAGTTCTTC.

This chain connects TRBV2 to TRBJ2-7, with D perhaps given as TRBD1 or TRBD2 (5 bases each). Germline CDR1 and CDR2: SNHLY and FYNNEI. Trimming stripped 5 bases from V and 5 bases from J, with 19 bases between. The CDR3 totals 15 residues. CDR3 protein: CASSHPYTMGDEQYF. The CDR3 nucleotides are TGTGCCAGCAGTCATCCCTACACCATGGGGGACGAGCAGTACTTC.

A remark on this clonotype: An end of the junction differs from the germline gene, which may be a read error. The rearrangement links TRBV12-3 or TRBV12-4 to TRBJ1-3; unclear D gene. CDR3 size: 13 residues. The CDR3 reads CASRANSGNTIYF. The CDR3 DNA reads TGTGCTAGCAGAGCGAACTCTGGAAACACCATATATTTT.

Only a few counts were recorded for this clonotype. As DNA, the CDR3 is TGTGCCAGCAGCTTGCTCCGCTGGACAGGGAAAAAACAGCCCCAGCATTTT. This gives the protein CASSLLRWTGKKQPQHF. The genes are TRBV7-8 and TRBJ1-5, with TRBD1 matching 8 bases. CDR3 length: 17 amino acids. With 3 bases clipped from V and 7 bases from J, the junction kept 14 bases outside the gene matches. The V gene's germline CDR1 is SGHVS and CDR2 FQNEAQ.